The 24 T cell receptor beta chains given below trace back to one sample, sequenced in a study of blood T cells in healthy people across ages. A second PCR of roughly 7 to 11 cycles used a sample-barcoded 5' primer and a J-beta primer mix. In TCRdb, the 5' RACE reads were re-called with MiXCR into one record per CDR3 protein. The sample has 650,000 to 800,000 distinct CDR3 sequences, roughly 44% seen once. Material: blood. These receptors were taken from a man aged 55-75 years in good health.

The chain is built from TRBV20-1 and TRBJ1-6, with 8 positions matching TRBD1. V dropped 6 bases and J dropped 5; count of bases not matched to a gene: 9. Germline V gene data show CDR1 as DFQATT and CDR2 as SNEGSKA (reference sequence). The CDR3 spans 15 residues. The CDR3 DNA follows: TGCAGTGCCTTAGACAGGGGCTACCATAATTCACCCCTCCACTTT. Amino acid sequence: CSALDRGYHNSPLHF.

This chain connects TRBV6-1 to TRBJ2-6; a possible D gene is TRBD1 (6 bases). V gave up 6 bases and J gave up 4 bases, with 19 bases separating them. Germline CDR1 reads MNHNS; CDR2 reads SASEGT. The CDR3 is made up of 17 amino acids. The CDR3 DNA reads TGTGCCAGCAGACAATCGGGACAATCAAAAGGGGCCAACGTCCTGACTTTC. Its protein product is CASRQSGQSKGANVLTF.

The chain links TRBV20-1 to TRBJ2-5; TRBD2 agrees at 7 bases. V was pared by 0 bases and J by 3 bases, with 4 bases of the junction left unmatched. Germline V gene data show CDR1 as DFQATT and CDR2 as SNEGSKA (reference sequence). There are 14 residues in the CDR3. The CDR3 reads CSAREAGWEETQYF. Written as DNA, the CDR3 is TGCAGTGCTAGAGAAGCGGGGTGGGAAGAGACCCAGTACTTC.

The gene calls are TRBV7-2 and TRBJ2-1; D gene unclear. V lost 5 bases and J lost 2, with 16 bases in between. From germline, CDR1 is SGHTA and CDR2 FQGNSA. This CDR3 comprises 16 residues. CDR3 nucleotide sequence: TGTGCCAGCAGCCGCGAACTGTTGAGCCCCTACAATGAGCAGTTCTTC. Translating it yields CASSRELLSPYNEQFF.

This clonotype was counted a few times. The V gene is TRBV12-3 or TRBV12-4, the J gene TRBJ2-5; D is possibly TRBD1 (5 bases). The J call could be wrong; TRBJ2-7 is a better fit for the DNA end. This CDR3 has 12 residues. The CDR3 DNA is TGTGCCAGCAGAAAGGGGTTCGTCGAGCAGTACTTC. It translates to CASRKGFVEQYF.

The chain links TRBV4-3 to TRBJ2-7; the D gene is possibly TRBD2 (5 bases). The CDR3 is 15 residues long. V was trimmed by 4 bases and J by 4 bases, leaving 17 bases between them. Per germline, CDR1 LGHNA and CDR2 YSLEER. The chain's CDR3 is CASSPGLLLGYEQYF. The DNA for the CDR3 is TGCGCCAGCAGCCCCGGACTGCTGCTCGGTTACGAGCAGTACTTC.

The rearrangement joins TRBV28 to TRBJ1-6, with TRBD1 as a possible D gene (6 bases). This CDR3 contains 12 residues. V lost 2 bases and J 14 bases, leaving 10 bases between the germline ends. CDR1 and CDR2 (germline): MDHEN, SYDVKM. The CDR3 DNA reads TGTGCCAGCAGTTTAGCCAGGACAGCCCTCCACTTT. Residues: CASSLARTALHF.

The chain employs TRBV20-1 and TRBJ1-1; D unclear. Germline V CDR1 and CDR2: DFQATT, SNEGSKA (reference sequence). V was clipped by 1 base and J by 5 bases, with 11 bases between them. CDR3 length: 13 residues. CDR3 in amino acids: CSARGTIGTEAFF. The CDR3 coding sequence is TGCAGTGCTAGAGGGACCATCGGAACTGAAGCTTTCTTT.

This chain joins TRBV25-1 and TRBJ2-1; 10 positions match TRBD1. This CDR3 spans 16 amino acids. Germline V gives CDR1 MGHDK, CDR2 SYGVNS. The junction had 12 bases not matched to a gene; V was cut back by 6 bases and J by 7 bases. CDR3 coding DNA: TGTGCCAGCAGCCGTGAACCCGGGACAGGGGAGAATGAGCAGTTCTTC. Encoded protein: CASSREPGTGENEQFF. The variable domain in full, completed from reference TRBV25-1 and TRBJ2-1, reads EADIYQTPRYLVIGTGKKITLECSQTMGHDKMYWYQQDPGMELHLIHYSYGVNSTEKGDLSSESTVSRIRTEHFPLTLESARPSHTSQYLCASSREPGTGENEQFFGPGTRLTVL.

This chain links TRBV7-2 with TRBJ2-3; D may be TRBD2 (5 bases). Trimming removed 1 base at V and 2 bases at J, with 13 bases between. The CDR3 is 16 residues long. Germline loops: CDR1 SGHTA, CDR2 FQGNSA. CDR3 coding DNA: TGTGCCAGCAGCTTAGGTGGGCGGGTGGTCACAGATACGCAGTATTTT. Its protein is CASSLGGRVVTDTQYF.

The rearrangement joins TRBV4-3 to TRBJ2-3; no clear D gene. The germline V gene has CDR1 LGHNA and CDR2 YSLEER. The CDR3 loop spans 15 amino acids. Trimming left V 3 bases short and J 0 bases short, with 10 bases between. The CDR3 DNA reads as TGCGCCAGCAGCCAGGCCAATCCTAGCACAGATACGCAGTATTTT. Its protein product is CASSQANPSTDTQYF.

Concerning this clonotype itself: Compared with germline, one end of the junction differs, possibly owing to a read error. V usage is TRBV4-3 and J usage is TRBJ2-7; 7 positions agree with TRBD2. Germline CDR1 reads LGHNA; CDR2 reads YSLEER. The CDR3 totals 15 residues. This chain's CDR3 is CASSQGTNSGYGQYF. The CDR3 DNA sequence: TGCGCCAGCAGCCAGGGGACTAACAGTGGGTACGGGCAGTACTTC.

The chain couples TRBV7-2 to TRBJ2-5; D may match TRBD1 or TRBD2 (5 bases each). CDR1 and CDR2 from the germline V gene are SGHTA and FQGNSA. V shed 4 bases and J shed 11 bases, with 23 bases lying between them. The CDR3 is 15 residues long. For the CDR3, the DNA is TGTGCCAGCAGCTGGGACGGGGTGACCCGGTTGAAGCAGTACTTC. Its protein is CASSWDGVTRLKQYF.

V is TRBV7-8 and J is TRBJ2-1; 11 bases are shared with TRBD2. Per the germline V gene, CDR1 is SGHVS and CDR2 is FQNEAQ. V was clipped by 5 bases and J by 0 bases; unmatched bases: 15. The CDR3 extends over 20 amino acids. CDR3 in DNA: TGTGCCAGCAGCATGGGACTAGCGGTGCTTACCACCCTCTCCTACAATGAGCAGTTCTTC. This codes for CASSMGLAVLTTLSYNEQFF.

The table lists this clonotype with a few counts. The chain recombines TRBV15 with TRBJ2-5, with 11 positions matching TRBD2. The CDR3 spans 18 residues. The junction had 6 bases not matched to a gene; V was cut back by 0 bases and J by 0 bases. From germline, CDR1 is LNHNV and CDR2 YYDKDF (reference sequence). CDR3 residues: CATSREASGGPYQETQYF. The CDR3 bases are TGTGCCACCAGCAGAGAAGCTAGCGGGGGGCCATACCAAGAGACCCAGTACTTC.

The chain couples TRBV6-5 to TRBJ2-5; D is perhaps TRBD1 (7 bases). Between the trimmed V and J ends, which lost 0 bases and 5 bases, there was a span of 16 bases. The CDR3 contains 16 residues. Germline V gene lookup returns CDR1 MNHEY and CDR2 SVGAGI. The CDR3 is CASSYSRSRGRETQYF. CDR3 nucleotides: TGTGCCAGCAGTTACTCTAGGTCCAGGGGGAGGGAGACCCAGTACTTC.

This clonotype was seen only a few times. V gene TRBV12-3 or TRBV12-4 combines with J gene TRBJ2-3; 7 bases match TRBD2. V gave up 3 bases and J gave up 2 bases; unmatched junction bases: 2. This CDR3 contains 14 residues. The CDR3 sequence is CASSFGGTTDTQYF. The CDR3 bases are TGTGCCAGCAGTTTCGGGGGGACCACAGATACGCAGTATTTT.

The chain has TRBV5-1 and TRBJ2-7; TRBD2 aligns across 8 bases. The CDR3 totals 15 residues. V lost 5 bases to trimming and J lost 5 bases; unmatched junction nucleotides: 12. The germline gives CDR1 SGHRS, CDR2 YFSETQ. DNA for the CDR3: TGCGCCAGCAGTTCCGACGGGACTAGGTCGGACGAGCAGTACTTC. It codes for CASSSDGTRSDEQYF.

The chain uses TRBV9 and TRBJ2-5, with 16 bases aligning to TRBD2. V was pared by 3 bases and J by 2 bases, with 7 bases of the junction left unmatched. CDR3 length: 18 residues. CDR1 and CDR2 (germline): SGDLS, YYNGEE. The DNA for the CDR3 is TGTGCCAGCAGCGAGGGGGGACTAGCGGGGGGGTTTCAAGAGACCCAGTACTTC. Its protein product is CASSEGGLAGGFQETQYF.

V is TRBV12-3 or TRBV12-4 and J is TRBJ2-2; 7 bases match TRBD1. V trimming: 6 bases; J trimming: 3 bases; junction bases outside the gene matches: 10. This CDR3 has 16 residues. CDR3 amino acids: CASRLFGQGDTGELFF. The CDR3 nucleotides read TGTGCCAGCAGGCTTTTCGGCCAGGGGGACACCGGGGAGCTGTTTTTT.

The genes are TRBV20-1 and TRBJ2-1; no firm D call. The CDR3 consists of 15 residues. Germline V gene sequence: CDR1 DFQATT, CDR2 SNEGSKA (reference sequence). V shed 1 base and J shed 2 bases, with 12 bases lying between them. The CDR3 spells CSARGGRVAYNEQFF. Here the CDR3 DNA reads TGCAGTGCTAGAGGAGGACGGGTTGCCTACAATGAGCAGTTCTTC.

This clonotype appeared many times. The genes are TRBV29-1 and TRBJ2-1; 7 nucleotides agree with TRBD1. V lost 2 bases, J lost 5 bases, and 12 bases stayed unmatched. CDR1 SQVTM and CDR2 ANQGSEA come from the germline V gene. This CDR3 is 16 amino acids long. CDR3 sequence: CSVEMTRTGSNNEQFF. The CDR3 region has the DNA TGCAGCGTTGAAATGACCCGGACAGGTTCTAACAATGAGCAGTTCTTC.

The chain carries TRBV6-1 and TRBJ2-7, with TRBD2 matching over 8 bases. Germline-derived CDR1 and CDR2 are MNHNS and SASEGT. The trim removed 10 bases at V and 3 bases at J, leaving 14 bases unmatched. This CDR3 spans 15 amino acids. CDR3 residues: CATKGSRGVLYEQYF. The CDR3 DNA is TGTGCCACCAAAGGGTCGCGGGGGGTCCTCTACGAGCAGTACTTC.

The chain employs TRBV20-1 and TRBJ2-5, with a tentative D call TRBD2 (5 bases). Germline values: CDR1 DFQATT, CDR2 SNEGSKA (reference sequence). This CDR3 is 13 amino acids long. Deletions cut 3 bases from V and 5 bases from J, with 13 bases between. CDR3 DNA: TGCAGTGCTAGGACTACCGTGGGGGAGACCCAGTACTTC. Its translation: CSARTTVGETQYF.